This T cell receptor (beta chain) was sequenced for a study of blood T cell repertoires in COVID-19. This clone was picked up one time. Clones were read by immunoSEQ multiplex PCR, and TCRdb kept only the in-frame ones, dropping some. The sample has about 220,000 clones, around 83% seen once. With V trimmed by 3 bases and J by 4 bases, 7 bases remained unmatched. Germline V gene data show CDR1 as SGHAT and CDR2 as FQNNGV. This CDR3 has 16 residues. The TCR sequence derives from a man aged 50-60 years who had recovered from COVID-19. Sequenced material: peripheral blood. The J gene is TRBJ2-2, the V gene TRBV11-2, with 8 bases lining up with TRBD2. In nucleotides, the CDR3 is TGTGCCAGCAGCTTCGGAGCGGGAGTAAGCACCGGGGAGCTGTTTTTT. Translation gives CASSFGAGVSTGELFF.